This T cell receptor beta chain was captured by sequencing in a study of shared clonotypes between healthy human individuals (dated by TCRdb to 2020 to 2022). Context from the whole study: The cohort comprised two women and a few men aged 18 to 49 years. Blood TCR repertoires of five healthy adults were deeply sequenced to estimate repertoire size and the extent of clonotype sharing between individuals. Libraries were prepared and TCR repertoires were sequenced by different laboratories using diverse techniques, in order to increase sequencing depth and limit assay-specific biases. Each donor's leukapheresis produced roughly between about 0.8 and 10 billion PBMCs.

Points on this clone: Its antigen is unknown. It has no much larger one-base neighbor in the sample; base qualities were not kept.

The donors were healthy, HIV-negative adults who had no recently reported acute infections or vaccinations. Every donor was a Caucasian adult residing in Nashville, Tennessee, USA. For unsorted samples, 70 million to 95 million PBMCs were counted, and genomic DNA was extracted using the QIAamp DNA Blood Mini kit. After blood collection by leukapheresis, PBMCs were isolated using Ficoll-Histopaque density gradient centrifugation and then cryopreserved in the vapor phase of liquid nitrogen. Paper-wide results and their limitations: Sampling was restricted to blood, and TCR repertoires in tissue are likely to differ from TCR repertoires in blood. Based on pairwise subsampling, the degree of clonotype sharing among donors was expected to be affected by sequencing depth. Because the study included a small number of donors, the genetic and exposure-history diversity represented was limited.

In the germline V gene (reference sequence), CDR1 corresponds to SGHAT and CDR2 to FQDESV. The V end gives up 3 bases and the J end 7 bases, leaving 2 bases in the junction not matched to a gene. From the cysteine up to the phenylalanine, the CDR3 has a length of 13 residues. The sequence is cut down to CDR3 DNA, 39 bases in frame from base 1. Using the deep immunoSEQ assay, multiplex PCR amplified TCR CDR3 regions from genomic DNA. For each cell subset, the extracted genomic DNA was distributed evenly across all wells of several immunoSEQ 96-well plates, and each plate served as one replicate. For unsorted PBMC, each replicate PCR was loaded with roughly 0.3 ug genomic DNA, equivalent to tens of thousands of T cell genomes. Genomic DNA from unsorted PBMC was sequenced over ten immunoSEQ deep assay plates. The purified libraries were quantified using a Qubit 3.0 fluorometer, sized with a Bioanalyzer 2100, and then quantified again using the KAPA Library Quantification kit. Every immunoSEQ 96-well plate was sequenced on a separate single-read 150-cycle Illumina NextSeq 550 flow cell. The published analysis was carried out like this. The immunoSEQ output contained only junctional sequences without quality scores, so filtering could not match that applied to full-length reads. To assign V/J genes and CDR3, sequences were annotated against IMGT germline references using PyIR, a Python wrapper for IgBLAST v1.9. Reads were filtered out if the reads had weak V/J assignments (E-value above 1e-6), no CDR3, stop codons, out-of-frame junctions, or ambiguous translated residues. V3J clonotypes were defined by identical inferred V gene, J gene, and CDR3 amino acid sequence. Percentage overlap between repertoires was calculated by dividing the number of shared unique clonotypes by the size of the smaller repertoire. Three approaches were used to assess repertoire richness: RTK rarefaction, the Chao1 estimator, and Recon v2.1 estimates of unobserved clonotypes. Entries here come from immuneACCESS through TCRdb and include only in-frame sequences with V and J called. Some clones fail to appear in such tables; in the studies checked, an unresolved V gene covers under half of the shortfall, and the cause of the remainder is unknown. The V and J calls and clone size were taken over from that table, and D and trimming were inferred from the DNA. This sample comprises about half a million clones, 78% of them detected only once. The top ten clonotypes cover about 11% of the sample.

The rearranged segments are TRBV11-1 and TRBJ2-2, with 7 bases matching TRBD1. The receptor was derived from a woman in her forties in good health. Some clones in this sample may be carry-over from other donors' samples. What was sequenced was PBMCs. The CDR3 in this case is CASSFQGVGELFF. The DNA sequence is given as TGTGCCAGCAGCTTCCAGGGGGTCGGGGAGCTGTTTTTT.